One and the same sample provided the 19 T cell receptor beta chains below, sequenced in a study of blood T cell repertoires in COVID-19. Assay: immunoSEQ multiplex PCR; the TCRdb copy retains only in-frame clones and omits some. This sample has 9,200 or so clones, with 70% to 90% found just once. Sequencing was performed on peripheral blood. The source of these receptors is a man between 60 and 75 years old with acute or convalescent COVID-19.

The V gene is TRBV6-5, the J gene TRBJ1-2, with a possible D match to TRBD1 (6 bases). Germline V gene sequence: CDR1 MNHEY, CDR2 SVGAGI. Trimming stripped 5 bases from V and 5 bases from J, with 15 bases between. The length of the CDR3 is 14 residues. DNA for the CDR3: TGTGCCAGCAGTACCGGGGGGCGCTTGTATGGCTACACCTTC. It translates to CASSTGGRLYGYTF.

For the CDR3, the DNA is TGCGCCAGCAGCCCGGGACTTCAGAACACTGAAGCTTTCTTT. This gives the protein CASSPGLQNTEAFF. The chain employs TRBV4-3 and TRBJ1-1; weak D call: TRBD1 (5 bases). The CDR3 loop spans 14 amino acids. Trimming took 4 bases from V and 1 from J, leaving 10 bases between them. The V gene's germline CDR1 is LGHNA and CDR2 YSLEER.

By proportion, this clone is medium-sized. This chain links TRBV18 with TRBJ2-7; 9 positions match TRBD1. The CDR3 is 14 residues long. V shed 4 bases, J shed 6 bases, and the junction held 7 bases outside the gene matches. CDR1 KGHSH and CDR2 LQKENI come from the germline V gene. For the CDR3, the DNA is TGTGCCAGCTCACATTGGGACAGGGTCCGCGAGCAGTACTTC. Translating gives CASSHWDRVREQYF.

As DNA, the CDR3 is TGTGCCACAACAACTAGCGGGAGCCGGAGCTCCTACAATGAGCAGTTCTTC. Residues: CATTTSGSRSSYNEQFF. J is TRBJ2-1 and V is TRBV19; 11 nucleotides agree with TRBD2. The CDR3 has 17 residues. Looked up from germline, CDR1 is LNHDA and CDR2 is SQIVND (reference sequence). With 10 bases clipped from V and 0 bases from J, the junction kept 11 bases outside the gene matches.

The V gene is TRBV7-2, the J gene TRBJ1-1; D ambiguous. Trimming pared 5 bases from V and 1 base from J, leaving 20 bases between. CDR1 SGHTA and CDR2 FQGNSA come from the germline V gene. The CDR3 runs to 17 residues. The CDR3 DNA is TGTGCCAGCAGCCGGACGCGGAGGGTTGAGGGGAACACTGAAGCTTTCTTT. Translated, it gives CASSRTRRVEGNTEAFF. Using reference TRBV7-2 and TRBJ1-1 for the parts outside the CDR3, the full variable domain is GAGVSQSPSNKVTEKGKDVELRCDPISGHTALYWYRQSLGQGLEFLIYFQGNSAPDKSGLPSDRFSAERTGGSVSTLTIQRTQQEDSAVYLCASSRTRRVEGNTEAFFGQGTRLTVV.

This clone was observed a few times. The chain employs TRBV3-1 (or the pseudogene TRBV3-2) and TRBJ1-1; D is ambiguous. Germline V gene data show CDR1 as LGHDT and CDR2 as YNNKEL (reference sequence). Trimming took off 4 bases at V and 1 base at J, with 10 bases between the two ends. This CDR3 comprises 14 residues. In DNA form, the CDR3 reads TGTGCCAGCAGCCTCGCATACAAGAACACTGAAGCTTTCTTT. Its protein is CASSLAYKNTEAFF.

This clone was counted once. The rearrangement links TRBV19 to TRBJ1-6; D unclear. Germline CDR1 and CDR2: LNHDA and SQIVND (reference sequence). V lost 7 bases, J lost 0 bases, and 10 bases lay in between. The CDR3 spans 15 residues. The CDR3, as DNA: TGTGCCAGTAAAATCATGAGCTCCTATAATTCACCCCTCCACTTT. Amino acid sequence: CASKIMSSYNSPLHF. The complete variable domain, with remaining parts taken from reference TRBV19 and TRBJ1-6, reads DGGITQSPKYLFRKEGQNVTLSCEQNLNHDAMYWYRQDPGQGLRLIYYSQIVNDFQKGDIAEGYSVSREKKESFPLTVTSAQKNPTAFYLCASKIMSSYNSPLHFGNGTRLTVT.

A single count supports this clone. The chain combines TRBV19 with TRBJ1-1, with no clear D. This CDR3 has 13 amino acids. V lost 1 base to trimming and J lost 5 bases, with 8 bases between them. Germline-derived CDR1 and CDR2 are LNHDA and SQIVND (reference sequence). CDR3 sequence reads: CASSIVPGTEAFF. As DNA, the CDR3 is TGTGCCAGTAGTATAGTCCCCGGGACTGAAGCTTTCTTT.

This sequence joins TRBV6-1 and TRBJ1-1; D possibly corresponds to TRBD1 (5 bases). The germline V gene encodes CDR1 MNHNS and CDR2 SASEGT. The CDR3 length is 13 residues. V shed 2 bases and J shed 4 bases, with 8 bases lying between them. The CDR3 bases are TGTGCCAGCAGTGAATGGGGGGGCACTGAAGCTTTCTTT. It specifies CASSEWGGTEAFF.

The gene calls are TRBV4-3 and TRBJ2-2; D uncertain. CDR1 and CDR2 from the germline V gene are LGHNA and YSLEER. V was cut by 0 bases and J by 6 bases, with 8 bases left in between. This CDR3 region has 14 residues. The CDR3 sequence is CASSQDRAPGELFF. CDR3 coding DNA: TGCGCCAGCAGCCAAGATCGCGCCCCCGGGGAGCTGTTTTTT.

This CDR3 is CASSSPNRGQETQYF. CDR3 coding DNA: TGTGCCAGCAGCTCTCCTAACCGGGGGCAAGAGACCCAGTACTTC. The rearrangement joins TRBV7-9 to TRBJ2-5, with D possibly being TRBD2 (6 bases). Germline values: CDR1 SEHNR, CDR2 FQNEAQ (reference sequence). The V end was cut by 4 bases, the J end by 2 bases, with 14 bases between. The CDR3 length is 15 residues.

DNA of the CDR3: TGTGCCAGCAGCTGGCCCCCCGGGGGTGCTAACTATGGCTACACCTTC. The encoded protein is CASSWPPGGANYGYTF. The chain joins TRBV5-6 to TRBJ1-2, with D perhaps TRBD1 (5 bases). Trimming shortened V by 3 bases and J by 0 bases, and 15 bases separated the two germline ends. Germline V gene data show CDR1 as SGHDT and CDR2 as YYEEEE. The CDR3 totals 16 residues.

The chain combines TRBV2 with TRBJ2-1; D uncertain. Germline CDR1 is SNHLY and CDR2 is FYNNEI. Deletions cut 5 bases from V and 5 bases from J, with 16 bases between. This CDR3 has 15 residues. The CDR3 loop is CASSLAGYQNNEQFF. The CDR3 DNA reads as TGTGCCAGCAGTTTAGCCGGTTATCAGAACAATGAGCAGTTCTTC.

This chain links TRBV28 with TRBJ1-5; a possible D gene is TRBD1 (5 bases). The CDR3 is 15 residues long. Germline V gene sequence: CDR1 MDHEN, CDR2 SYDVKM. V lost 7 bases to trimming and J lost 5 bases, with 18 bases between them. The CDR3 DNA follows: TGTGCCAGCAACTGGGCCCGGGGGGATCATCAGCCCCAGCATTTT. Amino acids: CASNWARGDHQPQHF.

V is TRBV28 and J is TRBJ1-1; a weak D match, TRBD1 (5 bases). The CDR3 has 15 residues. CDR1 is MDHEN and CDR2 is SYDVKM in the germline V gene. Trimming pared 2 bases from V and 10 bases from J, leaving 20 bases between. The CDR3 coding sequence is TGTGCCAGCAGTTTAAGGGGTCTGGGGTCTCTGAGAGCTTTCTTT. Translating gives CASSLRGLGSLRAFF.

The chain combines TRBV16 with TRBJ1-5, with D hard to call. The CDR3 spans 13 residues. V lost 0 bases to trimming and J lost 6 bases, with 6 bases between them. In germline, CDR1 is KGHSY, CDR2 FQNENV. CDR3 amino acids: CASSQSYSQPQHF. In DNA form, the CDR3 reads TGTGCCAGCAGCCAATCGTACAGTCAGCCCCAGCATTTT.

The chain recombines TRBV9 with TRBJ2-2; D ambiguous. The V and J ends lost 4 bases and 3 bases respectively, with 7 bases between them. The CDR3 contains 13 residues. Germline-derived CDR1 and CDR2 are SGDLS and YYNGEE. CDR3 region: CASSPSDTGELFF. CDR3 nucleotides: TGTGCCAGCAGCCCCTCCGACACCGGGGAGCTGTTTTTT.

This rearrangement joins TRBV27 to TRBJ2-2, with 10 nucleotides matching TRBD1. Germline CDR1 reads MNHEY; CDR2 reads SMNVEV (reference sequence). V trimming: 4 bases; J trimming: 3 bases; junction bases outside the gene matches: 2. The CDR3 contains 15 residues. CDR3 sequence: CASSWTGGDTGELFF. CDR3 nucleotide sequence: TGTGCCAGCAGTTGGACAGGGGGGGACACCGGGGAGCTGTTTTTT.

This clone has only a few counts. V gene TRBV29-1 combines with J gene TRBJ1-2, with TRBD1 identical over 7 bases. CDR1 is SQVTM and CDR2 is ANQGSEA in the germline V gene. V shed 6 bases and J 8 bases; nucleotides not matched to a gene: 12. CDR3 length: 13 amino acids. The CDR3 DNA follows: TGCAGCGTCCCAAATTTCGGGACAGTCGGCTACACCTTC. Translation: CSVPNFGTVGYTF. Filled out from reference TRBV29-1 and TRBJ1-2, the complete variable domain reads SAVISQKPSRDICQRGTSLTIQCQVDSQVTMMFWYRQQPGQSLTLIATANQGSEATYESGFVIDKFPISRPNLTFSTLTVSNMSPEDSSIYLCSVPNFGTVGYTFGSGTRLTVV.